These 25 T cell receptor beta chains originate from one sample sequenced in a study of regulatory T cells in long-lasting Graves disease. Time point defined: persistent/refractory GD, antithyroid drugs over 5 years with positive TRAb. RNA isolated from PBMCs was used to make the TCR library. Combining iRepertoire HTBI primers with Arm-PCR of CDR3 regions, the authors built TCR beta libraries. TCRdb reprocessed the multiplex PCR reads via MiXCR and lists one record per CDR3 protein. This sample carries some 420,000 distinct CDR3 sequences, around a fifth of them seen once, and the ten largest clones take around 13%. Sequenced here: peripheral blood mononuclear cells (PBMCs), sampled when the disease was refractory, from a patient treated with antithyroid drugs. Source of these receptors: a female donor with Graves disease.

This clonotype was seen ten or more times. The chain recombines TRBV7-2 with TRBJ1-5; D perhaps matches TRBD1 (5 bases). Germline V lookup: CDR1 SGHTA, CDR2 FQGNSA. The CDR3 is 14 residues long. V was clipped by 6 bases and J by 3 bases, with 12 bases between them. The CDR3 loop is CASSLRGDNQPQHF. The CDR3 DNA reads as TGTGCCAGCAGTTTGCGGGGGGACAATCAGCCCCAGCATTTT.

This clonotype was recorded at least ten times. The chain carries TRBV7-2 and TRBJ2-7; 12 nucleotides match TRBD1. Losses at the gene ends were 4 bases for V and 3 bases for J; bases not matched to a gene: 4. The CDR3 covers 15 residues. Germline assignment: CDR1 SGHTA and CDR2 FQGNSA. CDR3 nucleotide sequence: TGTGCCAGCAGCTCGGGACAGGGGGCGCACTACGAGCAGTACTTC. Residues: CASSSGQGAHYEQYF.

V is TRBV12-5 and J is TRBJ2-5, with 7 bases that match TRBD1. There are 15 residues in the CDR3. V was clipped by 1 base and J by 5 bases; unmatched bases: 7. The germline CDR1 and CDR2 sequences are LGHNT and FRNRAP. CDR3 sequence reads: CASGLERTGGETQYF. As DNA, the CDR3 is TGTGCTAGTGGTTTGGAACGGACAGGCGGGGAGACCCAGTACTTC.

This clonotype has just a few counts. The V gene is TRBV5-4, the J gene TRBJ2-5; a weak D match, TRBD2 (5 bases). Germline V gene lookup returns CDR1 SGHNT and CDR2 YYREEE (reference sequence). Trimming cost V 0 bases and J 2 bases, with 11 bases left between them. There are 15 residues in the CDR3. CDR3: CASSLGGSGQETQYF. In DNA form, the CDR3 reads TGTGCCAGCAGCTTGGGAGGGTCTGGTCAAGAGACCCAGTACTTC.

V and J are TRBV5-1 and TRBJ2-3; perhaps TRBD1 as D (6 bases). The CDR3 has 16 residues. Trimming removed 0 bases at V and 0 bases at J, with 11 bases between. The V gene's germline CDR1 is SGHRS and CDR2 YFSETQ. CDR3 sequence reads: CASSLDGGPSTDTQYF. The CDR3 nucleotides read TGCGCCAGCAGCTTGGATGGGGGCCCGAGCACAGATACGCAGTATTTT.

This clonotype has at least ten counts. J is TRBJ1-5 and V is TRBV5-1; D possibly corresponds to TRBD1 (5 bases). Per germline, CDR1 SGHRS and CDR2 YFSETQ. Trimming took 4 bases from V and 0 from J, leaving 14 bases between them. This CDR3 has 16 residues. CDR3 amino acids: CASSPGTPNSNQPQHF. The CDR3 nucleotides are TGCGCCAGCAGCCCTGGGACGCCGAATAGCAATCAGCCCCAGCATTTT.

This clonotype appeared a few times. The chain recombines TRBV6-1 with TRBJ1-1; D perhaps matches TRBD1 (6 bases). The germline gives CDR1 MNHNS, CDR2 SASEGT. This CDR3 spans 14 amino acids. V lost 5 bases and J 4 bases, leaving 14 bases between the germline ends. The CDR3 loop is CASSTTQGTTEAFF. DNA of the CDR3: TGTGCCAGCAGTACAACACAGGGAACCACTGAAGCTTTCTTT.

This clonotype was seen repeatedly, ten times or more. The rearrangement uses TRBV6-1 and TRBJ2-7; the D is unclear. The V gene lost 0 bases and the J gene lost 1 base, with 7 bases spanning the gap. Per the germline V gene, CDR1 is MNHNS and CDR2 is SASEGT. The CDR3 loop spans 14 amino acids. In DNA, the CDR3 is TGTGCCAGCAGTGAAGCTGGGATGTCCTACGAGCAGTACTTC. Translated: CASSEAGMSYEQYF.

The V and J genes are TRBV30 and TRBJ2-5; no clear D. The CDR3 extends over 12 amino acids. V lost 3 bases and J 1 base, leaving 6 bases between the germline ends. CDR1 is GTSNPN and CDR2 is SVGIG in the germline V gene (reference sequence). The CDR3 nucleotides read TGTGCCTGGAGGGGCCCCCAAGAGACCCAGTACTTC. Translating it yields CAWRGPQETQYF.

The chain recombines TRBV18 with TRBJ1-5; no reliable D call. Trimming cost V 6 bases and J 9 bases, with 15 bases left between them. The CDR3 length is 13 residues. Germline V gives CDR1 KGHSH, CDR2 LQKENI. DNA of the CDR3: TGTGCCAGCTCCCTCGACCGCTCCAGGCCCCAGCATTTT. Its translation is CASSLDRSRPQHF. Full variable domain (missing parts from reference TRBV18 and TRBJ1-5): NAGVMQNPRHLVRRRGQEARLRCSPMKGHSHVYWYRQLPEEGLKFMVYLQKENIIDESGMPKERFSAEFPKEGPSILRIQQVVRGDSAAYFCASSLDRSRPQHFGDGTRLSIL.

The genes are TRBV28 and TRBJ2-7, with TRBD1 as a possible D gene (6 bases). The CDR3 has 14 residues. V lost 3 bases, J lost 5 bases, and 14 bases lay in between. Germline CDR1 MDHEN, CDR2 SYDVKM. The CDR3 spells CASSFSGHADEQYF. CDR3 bases: TGTGCCAGCAGTTTTTCGGGACACGCCGACGAGCAGTACTTC. Looking up the rest from reference TRBV28 and TRBJ2-7 gives the full variable domain: DVKVTQSSRYLVKRTGEKVFLECVQDMDHENMFWYRQDPGLGLRLIYFSYDVKMKEKGDIPEGYSVSREKKERFSLILESASTNQTSMYLCASSFSGHADEQYFGPGTRLTVT.

This clonotype was recorded at least ten times. This rearrangement joins TRBV3-1 to TRBJ1-2; D gene uncertain. CDR1 LGHDT and CDR2 YNNKEL come from the germline V gene (reference sequence). The ends were cut back, 4 bases at V and 4 bases at J, with 13 bases in the middle. The CDR3 is 14 residues long. For the CDR3, the DNA is TGTGCCAGCAGCCCACGGGAGGCCAGCTATGGCTACACCTTC. It translates to CASSPREASYGYTF. Drawing the rest from reference TRBV3-1 and TRBJ1-2, the complete variable domain is DTAVSQTPKYLVTQMGNDKSIKCEQNLGHDTMYWYKQDSKKFLKIMFSYNNKELIINETVPNRFSPKSPDKAHLNLHINSLELGDSAVYFCASSPREASYGYTFGSGTRLTVV.

The chain carries TRBV18 and TRBJ1-4; no clear D gene. CDR1 and CDR2 (germline): KGHSH, LQKENI. CDR3 length: 14 amino acids. V was shortened by 6 bases and J by 8 bases, with 16 bases between the two germline ends. In DNA, the CDR3 is TGTGCCAGCTCCCGAACAAGTGGCGAGGAAAAACTGTTTTTT. Its protein product is CASSRTSGEEKLFF.

The V gene is TRBV30, the J gene TRBJ1-4; D perhaps matches TRBD1 (5 bases). Trimming took off 1 base at V and 8 bases at J, with 11 bases between the two ends. Germline CDR1 reads GTSNPN; CDR2 reads SVGIG (reference sequence). This CDR3 has 13 residues. Here the CDR3 DNA reads TGTGCCTGGAGTGGGGGGAGTAGCGAAAAACTGTTTTTT. Amino acid sequence: CAWSGGSSEKLFF.

This clonotype was observed many times. The chain carries TRBV6-5 and TRBJ2-6; D remains unclear. The V and J ends lost 4 bases and 0 bases respectively, with 10 bases between them. The V gene's germline CDR1 is MNHEY and CDR2 SVGAGI. The CDR3 loop spans 16 amino acids. Written as DNA, the CDR3 is TGTGCCAGCAGTTCCCCTCACCCCTCTGGGGCCAACGTCCTGACTTTC. Its protein is CASSSPHPSGANVLTF.

This clonotype was detected ten times or more. CDR3 protein: CASSLSGDSLLGPQHF. CDR3 DNA: TGTGCCAGCAGTTTATCGGGGGACAGTCTATTGGGGCCCCAGCATTTT. The chain joins TRBV27 to TRBJ1-5, with TRBD1 matching over 7 bases. The CDR3 totals 16 residues. Per the germline V gene, CDR1 is MNHEY and CDR2 is SMNVEV (reference sequence). J lost 9 bases, V lost 0 bases, and 11 bases had no gene match.

This chain connects TRBV20-1 to TRBJ1-5, with 8 bases aligning to TRBD1. This CDR3 comprises 16 residues. The V and J ends lost 0 bases and 0 bases, in that order; junction bases with no gene match: 4. From germline, CDR1 is DFQATT and CDR2 SNEGSKA (reference sequence). The CDR3 DNA follows: TGCAGTGCTAGAGATAGGACAGGGTATAGCAATCAGCCCCAGCATTTT. Translated, it gives CSARDRTGYSNQPQHF.

The V gene is TRBV15, the J gene TRBJ2-5, with D possibly TRBD1 on 6 matching bases. Germline CDR1 reads LNHNV; CDR2 reads YYDKDF (reference sequence). The V end lost 5 bases, the J end lost 3 bases, and 16 bases lay between the germline ends. The CDR3 extends over 15 amino acids. As DNA, the CDR3 is TGTGCCACCAGCCGAAACAGGGTCCAAAAAGAGACCCAGTACTTC. Translated, it gives CATSRNRVQKETQYF.

Notes on this clonotype: Given a much more abundant clone one base away, this may be a read error. The genes are TRBV7-9 and TRBJ1-1, with a weak D call TRBD1 (5 bases). Germline CDR1 reads SEHNR; CDR2 reads FQNEAQ (reference sequence). The CDR3 extends over 18 amino acids. CDR3 coding DNA: TGTGCCAGCCGGGGCAGGGAGATCTCGGGGGATATGAACACTGAAGCTCTCTTT. It translates to CASRGREISGDMNTEALF.

J is TRBJ2-1 and V is TRBV30; D assignment may be TRBD1 or TRBD2 (5 bases each). CDR3 size: 14 residues. CDR1 and CDR2 from the germline V gene are GTSNPN and SVGIG (reference sequence). The germline V and J ends were trimmed by 5 bases and 7 bases, with 18 bases remaining between them. In DNA form, the CDR3 reads TGTGCCTGGTCGCCCGGGACCTCGTTAAATGAGCAGTTCTTC. Encoded protein: CAWSPGTSLNEQFF.

V gene TRBV29-1 combines with J gene TRBJ2-2; D might be TRBD2 (6 bases). The CDR3 covers 11 residues. Trimming cost V 6 bases and J 5 bases, with 7 bases left between them. The germline V gene encodes CDR1 SQVTM and CDR2 ANQGSEA. DNA for the CDR3: TGCAGCGTGGGGGGAACCGGGGAGCTGTTTTTT. The encoded protein is CSVGGTGELFF.

This clonotype was detected a few times. The CDR3 sequence is CATSPKGQGQRYGYTF. Here the CDR3 DNA reads TGTGCCACCAGTCCAAAGGGACAGGGGCAACGCTATGGCTACACCTTC. The chain combines TRBV24-1 with TRBJ1-2, with 10 bases that match TRBD1. After removal of 6 bases from V and 4 bases from J, the junction contained 10 bases not matched to a gene. The CDR3 extends over 16 amino acids. In germline, CDR1 is KGHDR, CDR2 SFDVKD.

This clonotype appeared many times. J is TRBJ1-2 and V is TRBV25-1; TRBD1 is a possible D gene (6 bases). V gave up 6 bases and J gave up 5 bases, with 13 bases separating them. CDR3 size: 13 residues. Germline V lookup: CDR1 MGHDK, CDR2 SYGVNS. For the CDR3, the DNA is TGTGCCAGCAGGGACGGACAGTGGTATGGCTACACCTTC. Its protein is CASRDGQWYGYTF.

This clonotype was seen at least ten times. V is TRBV12-3 or TRBV12-4 and J is TRBJ1-1; TRBD1 matches 9 bases. The CDR3 sequence is 15 residues long. The V segment lost 5 bases and the J segment 1 base; nucleotides outside the gene matches: 5. The CDR3 is CASSIMTGGNTEAFF. CDR3 sequence (DNA): TGTGCCAGCAGTATAATGACAGGGGGGAACACTGAAGCTTTCTTT.

This clonotype was counted ten times or more. The rearrangement joins TRBV5-1 to TRBJ2-7; no reliable D call. The CDR3 has 13 amino acids. V was cut by 4 bases and J by 3 bases, with 11 bases left in between. CDR1 and CDR2 (germline): SGHRS, YFSETQ. CDR3 sequence reads: CASSTGRRYEQYF. Written as DNA, the CDR3 is TGCGCCAGCAGCACCGGACGGCGCTACGAGCAGTACTTC.